A selection of T cell receptor beta chains follows, all from one sample in a study of identical twins. Using its own MiXCR run on the 5' RACE reads, TCRdb lists one record per CDR3 protein. The sample lists under 250,000 distinct CDR3 sequences, 7% to 8.5% seen once, with roughly 5.4% in the top ten. These data were also reused for a study on yellow fever vaccine responses in identical twins.

The sequencing input was CD8+ T cells sorted from blood. These receptors were collected from a woman between 18 and 29 years old in good health. Both conserved end residues are part of each CDR3. Each record gives: J gene, D gene, clone size, V gene, CDR3 protein, CDR3 DNA. D genes are given only for firm matches. The size of a clone is reported for some rows only, either as once, few or many, or as a class for expanded clones.

J: TRBJ2-1
D: -
size: few
V: TRBV7-6
CDR3: CASSPEVNYNEQFF
DNA: TGTGCCAGCAGCCCTGAGGTCAACTACAATGAGCAGTTCTTC

J: TRBJ2-5
D: TRBD2
size: many
V: TRBV3-1
CDR3: CASSGTSGETQYF
DNA: TGTGCCAGCAGCGGGACTAGCGGGGAGACCCAGTACTTC

J: TRBJ2-7
D: TRBD2
size: -
V: TRBV6-5
CDR3: CASSYVLAGYEQYF
DNA: TGTGCCAGCAGTTACGTACTAGCGGGATACGAGCAGTACTTC

J: TRBJ2-4
D: -
size: -
V: TRBV12-3/TRBV12-4
CDR3: CASSSGEAENIQYF
DNA: TGTGCCAGCAGTTCAGGGGAAGCTGAAAACATTCAGTACTTC

J: TRBJ2-2
D: TRBD2
size: many
V: TRBV12-3/TRBV12-4
CDR3: CASSWDSGATGELFF
DNA: TGTGCCAGCAGTTGGGATAGCGGGGCAACCGGGGAGCTGTTTTTT

J: TRBJ2-3
D: TRBD2
size: few
V: TRBV7-2
CDR3: CASSFRTSGRGDTQYF
DNA: TGTGCCAGCAGCTTCCGGACTAGCGGGAGAGGGGATACGCAGTATTTT

J: TRBJ1-4
D: -
size: many
V: TRBV9
CDR3: CASSVATGEKLFF
DNA: TGTGCCAGCAGCGTAGCGACTGGTGAAAAACTGTTTTTT

J: TRBJ2-5
D: -
size: -
V: TRBV7-9
CDR3: CASSFRGDRETQYF
DNA: TGTGCCAGCAGCTTCCGGGGTGACCGGGAGACCCAGTACTTC

J: TRBJ1-1
D: -
size: many
V: TRBV5-1
CDR3: CASRPGYLNTEAFF
DNA: TGCGCCAGCAGGCCCGGGTACTTGAACACTGAAGCTTTCTTT

J: TRBJ2-5
D: -
size: many
V: TRBV29-1
CDR3: CSVEVANSPKETQYF
DNA: TGCAGCGTTGAAGTAGCGAACTCCCCCAAAGAGACCCAGTACTTC

J: TRBJ2-3
D: TRBD2
size: -
V: TRBV2
CDR3: CASISGIGDTQYF
DNA: TGTGCCAGCATTAGCGGGATAGGAGATACGCAGTATTTT

J: TRBJ2-1
D: TRBD2
size: -
V: TRBV20-1
CDR3: CSARDRTSGRYNEQFF
DNA: TGCAGTGCTAGAGACCGGACTAGCGGCCGATACAATGAGCAGTTCTTC

J: TRBJ2-1
D: TRBD1
size: few
V: TRBV7-6
CDR3: CASSGTGHYNEQFF
DNA: TGTGCCAGCAGTGGGACAGGGCATTACAATGAGCAGTTCTTC

J: TRBJ2-3
D: TRBD2
size: many
V: TRBV29-1
CDR3: CSLLAGPGDTQYF
DNA: TGCAGCCTCCTAGCGGGACCGGGGGATACGCAGTATTTT

J: TRBJ2-5
D: -
size: -
V: TRBV14
CDR3: CASSPLLGIQRPQETQYF
DNA: TGTGCCAGCAGCCCTCTACTGGGGATTCAGCGGCCCCAAGAGACCCAGTACTTC

J: TRBJ2-5
D: TRBD2
size: -
V: TRBV4-1
CDR3: CASSDGGRVQETQYF
DNA: TGCGCCAGCAGCGACGGCGGGAGGGTTCAAGAGACCCAGTACTTC

J: TRBJ1-3
D: -
size: few
V: TRBV9
CDR3: CASSVEGQGTDTIYF
DNA: TGTGCCAGCAGCGTAGAGGGTCAGGGAACGGACACCATATATTTT

J: TRBJ2-5
D: -
size: -
V: TRBV13
CDR3: CASSLGHETQYF
DNA: TGTGCCAGCAGCTTAGGCCATGAGACCCAGTACTTC

J: TRBJ2-1
D: -
size: -
V: TRBV4-2
CDR3: CASSPGLGWAYNEQFF
DNA: TGTGCCAGCAGCCCCGGGCTCGGCTGGGCCTACAATGAGCAGTTCTTC

J: TRBJ2-1
D: -
size: many
V: TRBV29-1
CDR3: CSVEDESYNEQFF
DNA: TGCAGCGTTGAAGATGAAAGTTACAATGAGCAGTTCTTC

J: TRBJ1-2
D: -
size: few
V: TRBV6-5
CDR3: CASSSGAANYGYTF
DNA: TGTGCCAGCAGTTCTGGAGCCGCTAACTATGGCTACACCTTC

J: TRBJ2-2
D: -
size: -
V: TRBV27
CDR3: CASSSRGRAGELFF
DNA: TGTGCCAGCAGTTCCAGGGGAAGGGCCGGGGAGCTGTTTTTT

J: TRBJ2-5
D: -
size: many
V: TRBV12-3/TRBV12-4
CDR3: CASRGRPSSETQYF
DNA: TGTGCCAGCAGAGGGAGACCCTCCTCGGAGACCCAGTACTTC

J: TRBJ2-1
D: -
size: -
V: TRBV2
CDR3: CASSAPKTGHNEQFF
DNA: TGTGCCAGCAGTGCGCCCAAAACGGGACACAATGAGCAGTTCTTC

J: TRBJ2-7
D: -
size: many
V: TRBV21-1
CDR3: CASSRKRELSYEQYF
DNA: TGTGCCAGCAGCAGAAAGCGGGAACTATCCTACGAGCAGTACTTC

J: TRBJ2-3
D: TRBD2
size: few
V: TRBV6-4
CDR3: CASSDSTGGPDTQYF
DNA: TGTGCCAGCAGTGACTCGACGGGGGGGCCAGATACGCAGTATTTT

J: TRBJ1-1
D: -
size: -
V: TRBV29-1
CDR3: CRSGRVEAFF
DNA: TGCAGGTCCGGTCGGGTTGAAGCTTTCTTT

J: TRBJ1-1
D: -
size: -
V: TRBV6-5
CDR3: CASSTEPTRNTEAFF
DNA: TGTGCCAGCAGTACCGAACCTACAAGAAACACTGAAGCTTTCTTT

J: TRBJ1-2
D: TRBD1
size: -
V: TRBV29-1
CDR3: CSVAPDRENGGYTF
DNA: TGCAGCGTTGCCCCTGACAGGGAGAATGGTGGCTACACCTTC

J: TRBJ1-1
D: -
size: few
V: TRBV7-2
CDR3: CASSINAWTVNTEAFF
DNA: TGTGCCAGCAGCATTAATGCTTGGACCGTGAACACTGAAGCTTTCTTT

J: TRBJ1-1
D: -
size: -
V: TRBV5-6
CDR3: CASSSDSLNTEAFF
DNA: TGTGCCAGCAGCTCGGATAGTCTGAACACTGAAGCTTTCTTT

J: TRBJ2-1
D: TRBD1
size: many
V: TRBV7-9
CDR3: CASSRDRYNEQFF
DNA: TGTGCCAGCAGTCGGGACAGGTACAATGAGCAGTTCTTC

J: TRBJ2-3
D: -
size: few
V: TRBV14
CDR3: CASSQDTGSTDTQYF
DNA: TGTGCCAGCAGCCAAGATACGGGCAGCACAGATACGCAGTATTTT

J: TRBJ2-2
D: -
size: many
V: TRBV29-1
CDR3: CSVEDIGRPNTGELFF
DNA: TGCAGCGTTGAAGATATTGGACGCCCGAACACCGGGGAGCTGTTTTTT

J: TRBJ2-5
D: TRBD2
size: few
V: TRBV20-1
CDR3: CSAKSSGSWETQYF
DNA: TGCAGTGCTAAGTCTAGCGGGAGTTGGGAGACCCAGTACTTC

J: TRBJ2-1
D: TRBD2
size: few
V: TRBV3-1
CDR3: CASSQEAGGPDEQFF
DNA: TGTGCCAGCAGCCAAGAGGCGGGGGGGCCGGATGAGCAGTTCTTC

J: TRBJ2-2
D: -
size: many
V: TRBV11-2
CDR3: CASSLEVTGELFF
DNA: TGTGCCAGCAGTTTGGAGGTCACCGGGGAGCTGTTTTTT

J: TRBJ2-7
D: TRBD2
size: -
V: TRBV7-6
CDR3: CASSWHRTTSGSTYEQYF
DNA: TGTGCCAGCAGCTGGCACAGGACTACTAGCGGGAGCACCTACGAGCAGTACTTC

J: TRBJ1-6
D: TRBD1
size: many
V: TRBV9
CDR3: CASSAEWTGRDLHF
DNA: TGTGCCAGCAGCGCGGAATGGACAGGTCGAGACCTCCACTTT

J: TRBJ2-3
D: -
size: many
V: TRBV9
CDR3: CASSVEDSTDTQYF
DNA: TGTGCCAGCAGCGTAGAAGACAGCACAGATACGCAGTATTTT

J: TRBJ2-3
D: -
size: -
V: TRBV10-1
CDR3: CASSDRLGGTDTQYF
DNA: TGCGCCAGCAGTGATAGGCTCGGGGGCACAGATACGCAGTATTTT

J: TRBJ1-1
D: -
size: -
V: TRBV7-6
CDR3: CASSLAVVGGDTEAFF
DNA: TGTGCCAGCAGCTTAGCTGTGGTGGGGGGTGATACTGAAGCTTTCTTT

J: TRBJ1-1
D: TRBD1
size: few
V: TRBV4-1
CDR3: CASSQGQGAWDTEAFF
DNA: TGCGCCAGCAGCCAAGGGCAGGGGGCGTGGGACACTGAAGCTTTCTTT

J: TRBJ2-1
D: TRBD2
size: -
V: TRBV5-6
CDR3: CASTLLAGAYNEQFF
DNA: TGTGCCAGCACCCTTTTAGCGGGGGCCTACAATGAGCAGTTCTTC

J: TRBJ1-1
D: TRBD1
size: many
V: TRBV7-9
CDR3: CASRDRAMNTEAFF
DNA: TGTGCCAGCCGTGACAGGGCTATGAACACTGAAGCTTTCTTT

J: TRBJ2-1
D: TRBD2
size: few
V: TRBV29-1
CDR3: CSVEFGLASSYNEQFF
DNA: TGCAGCGTTGAATTTGGACTAGCGAGCTCCTACAATGAGCAGTTCTTC

J: TRBJ2-1
D: -
size: many
V: TRBV6-5
CDR3: CASSPARGEQFF
DNA: TGTGCCAGCAGCCCTGCTAGGGGTGAGCAGTTCTTC

J: TRBJ2-3
D: TRBD1
size: -
V: TRBV20-1
CDR3: CSARDRDSSRNTQYF
DNA: TGCAGTGCTAGGGACCGGGACAGTTCTAGAAATACGCAGTATTTT

J: TRBJ2-2
D: -
size: few
V: TRBV3-1
CDR3: CASSQLGSPLNTGELFF
DNA: TGTGCCAGCAGCCAACTCGGGAGTCCCCTTAATACCGGGGAGCTGTTTTTT

J: TRBJ2-5
D: -
size: many
V: TRBV28
CDR3: CASSLVPGLETQYF
DNA: TGTGCCAGCAGTTTAGTGCCAGGGTTGGAGACCCAGTACTTC

J: TRBJ2-5
D: TRBD1
size: few
V: TRBV28
CDR3: CASSPDRGGGETQYF
DNA: TGTGCCAGCAGTCCGGACAGGGGTGGTGGAGAGACCCAGTACTTC

J: TRBJ2-5
D: -
size: many
V: TRBV12-3/TRBV12-4
CDR3: CASSFGVETQYF
DNA: TGTGCCAGCAGTTTTGGTGTAGAGACCCAGTACTTC

J: TRBJ2-3
D: TRBD2
size: few
V: TRBV10-2
CDR3: CASSESLAGGDTF
DNA: TGCGCCAGCAGTGAGTCACTAGCGGGGGGGGATACCTTT